The T cell receptor beta chain under discussion was sequenced for a study of blood T cells in healthy people across ages. Broader study findings: TCR beta diversity tracked closely with naive T cell percentage.

Each donor had roughly 10 milliliters of peripheral blood drawn. Each sample used at least 6 million PBMCs. This clonotype appeared a few times. What it binds is not known. Primers used in a second PCR of roughly 6 to 11 cycles were a sample-barcoded 5' primer and a J-beta primer mix. Each cDNA molecule carried a tag from a template-switch adaptor that contained 12 random nucleotides. TCRdb recomputed calls from the 5' RACE reads with MiXCR, one row per CDR3 protein. Here the sample spans 1.5 million or so distinct CDR3 sequences, 42% being singletons. Germline-derived CDR1 and CDR2 are SEHNR and FQNEAQ (reference sequence). The germline V and J ends were trimmed by 11 bases and 2 bases, with 14 bases remaining between them. CDR3 length: 13 amino acids.

This TCR was sampled from a woman under 30 in good health. Sequencing was carried out using blood. The rearrangement joins TRBV7-9 to TRBJ2-3; D might be TRBD1 or TRBD2, each matching 5 bases. DNA of the CDR3: TGTGCCTCCGGTGGGACCTTCACAGATACGCAGTATTTT. Protein sequence: CASGGTFTDTQYF.